The source of this TCR beta chain is a study of blood T cell repertoires in COVID-19 (TCRdb year 2020). Looking at the study overall: Samples covering the acute and convalescent phases of COVID-19 were provided by collaborators in the United States, Italy and Spain. The repertoires were released in a freely available public database intended as a resource for research on the immune response to SARS-CoV-2. Sample metadata almost always included a de-identified subject ID, COVID-19 status, age in years and sex. The dataset comprised deeply sampled blood TCRbeta repertoires from subjects exposed to, actively infected with, or recovered from COVID-19. Where available, HLA class I and class II types were taken from metadata supplied by the sample provider and were not determined by assay-based typing. The samples were drawn from two sources: the first 160 participants of the ongoing ImmuneRACE study, and 1,254 subjects contributed by 6 global collaborators. The prospective study material was composed of cDNA or gDNA derived from T cells, B-cell-depleted T cells, or PBMCs.

Here is what the overall study found, with its caveats: The quantity of clinical and demographic metadata differed by source and by participant and was supplied without curation.

Collaborating institutions collected whole blood in K2EDTA tubes following their own protocols. For TCRbeta analysis, collaborator samples were shipped as frozen whole blood, as isolated PBMCs, or as DNA extracted from either sample type. As to this clone: Its cognate antigen has yet to be identified. Qualities for individual bases were not recorded, and no much larger clone is one base off.

The germline V gene gives CDR1 as MNHNS and CDR2 as SASEGT. The CDR3 starts with the cysteine, ends with the phenylalanine, and has 14 residues. The DNA shown is the 42-base CDR3, in frame from base 1. V loses 3 bases of germline sequence and J loses 1 base, and the interval between the two ends is 9 bases. TCRbeta CDR3 regions were amplified from genomic DNA using the immunoSEQ Assay, a bias-controlled multiplex PCR. The paper's data handling went like this. The number of nucleated cells in each sample was estimated by amplification of reference gene primers within the assay. To quantify the absolute abundance of each unique TCRbeta CDR3 rearrangement, sequence reads were collapsed and filtered. For each sample, productive Simpson clonality was calculated by taking the square root of Simpson's diversity index across productive rearrangements. TCRdb carries this immuneACCESS record with in-frame sequences only. Its versions omit some clonotypes, under half of them owing to an unresolved V gene in the studies checked, with the rest unexplained. V and J calls plus clone size are reproduced from that table; the DNA served to infer D and trimming. This sample holds about 340,000 clones; around 80% were observed only once. The ten largest clones represent 2.5% to 3.5% of the sample.

Rearrangement joined TRBV6-1 to TRBJ1-1; no D gene is confidently identified. Sequenced: peripheral blood. The origin of this receptor is a man aged 25 to 45 with active or convalescent COVID-19. DNA sequence: TGTGCCAGCAGTGACACGTCCGGGAACACTGAAGCTTTCTTT. It codes for CASSDTSGNTEAFF.